The 10 T cell receptor beta chains presented below share a single source sample, sequenced in a study of cytomegalovirus exposure and HLA in healthy donors. Primers for the PCR totalled 60 Vbeta and 13 Jbeta. The data were produced by immunoSEQ multiplex PCR, yet TCRdb's version contains in-frame clones alone and is incomplete. Of approximately 150,000 clones in the sample, around four fifths were seen once. The sequenced sample was PBMCs. These receptors came from a man aged 30 to 39 in good health and CMV-seronegative.

J is TRBJ1-6 and V is TRBV5-6, with D tentatively TRBD1 (6 bases). V was pared by 7 bases and J by 8 bases, with 16 bases between. CDR3 length equals 14 residues. The germline V gene has CDR1 SGHDT and CDR2 YYEEEE. DNA of the CDR3: TGTGCCAGCTCAGGGGCAGAACCTTATTCACCCCTCCACTTT. The encoded protein is CASSGAEPYSPLHF.

The chain combines TRBV4-1 with TRBJ1-5; possibly TRBD1 for D (6 bases). This CDR3 spans 17 amino acids. V was cut by 0 bases and J by 2 bases, with 14 bases left in between. CDR1 is MGHRA, CDR2 YSYEKL, per germline. This CDR3 is CASSQETEQGGNQPQHF. The CDR3 DNA follows: TGCGCCAGCAGCCAAGAGACGGAACAGGGAGGCAATCAGCCCCAGCATTTT.

The chain recombines TRBV7-9 with TRBJ2-5, with 8 bases identical to TRBD2. With 4 bases clipped from V and 5 bases from J, the junction kept 15 bases outside the gene matches. Germline CDR1 is SEHNR and CDR2 is FQNEAQ (reference sequence). The CDR3 runs 17 residues. The CDR3 loop reads CASSSPHAQRERETQYF. CDR3 sequence (DNA): TGTGCCAGCAGCTCCCCCCATGCCCAGCGGGAGAGGGAGACCCAGTACTTC.

J is TRBJ2-3 and V is TRBV5-4; tentative D call: TRBD1 (7 bases). Trimming removed 2 bases from V and 3 bases from J, with 13 bases in between. CDR1 SGHNT and CDR2 YYREEE come from the germline V gene (reference sequence). This CDR3 comprises 15 residues. CDR3 nucleotide sequence: TGTGCCAGCAGCTTAGGAGGGGGCCCGACAGATACGCAGTATTTT. This codes for CASSLGGGPTDTQYF.

The table lists this clone with a count of one. The chain links TRBV27 to TRBJ2-3; TRBD2 agrees at 7 bases. In germline, CDR1 is MNHEY, CDR2 SMNVEV (reference sequence). The CDR3 covers 16 residues. Trimming removed 4 bases from V and 1 base from J; junction bases left unmatched: 8. CDR3: CASSSRGLVGTDTQYF. The CDR3 nucleotides read TGTGCCAGCAGTTCCCGAGGACTAGTAGGCACAGATACGCAGTATTTT.

The chain is built from TRBV4-3 and TRBJ1-5; D perhaps matches TRBD1 (5 bases). Per germline, CDR1 LGHNA and CDR2 YSLEER. V lost 3 bases to trimming and J lost 0 bases, with 9 bases between them. CDR3 length: 15 amino acids. The DNA for the CDR3 is TGCGCCAGCAGCCAGTCAGACAGTAGCAATCAGCCCCAGCATTTT. As protein: CASSQSDSSNQPQHF.

The chain carries TRBV4-3 and TRBJ2-3; 9 bases fit TRBD2. V was clipped by 0 bases and J by 4 bases; unmatched bases: 8. CDR3 length: 17 residues. CDR1 and CDR2 from the germline V gene are LGHNA and YSLEER. The DNA for the CDR3 is TGCGCCAGCAGCCAAGATCGAGCTAGCGGGGTACCAGATACGCAGTATTTT. Amino acid sequence: CASSQDRASGVPDTQYF.

This rearrangement joins TRBV7-2 to TRBJ1-6; D is ambiguous. The germline V and J ends were trimmed by 2 bases and 14 bases, with 10 bases remaining between them. Looked up from germline, CDR1 is SGHTA and CDR2 is FQGNSA. This CDR3 comprises 12 residues. This chain's CDR3 is CASSLPVGSLHF. For the CDR3, the DNA is TGTGCCAGCAGCTTACCCGTCGGTTCCCTCCACTTT. The entire variable domain, with the rest obtained from reference TRBV7-2 and TRBJ1-6, is as follows: GAGVSQSPSNKVTEKGKDVELRCDPISGHTALYWYRQSLGQGLEFLIYFQGNSAPDKSGLPSDRFSAERTGGSVSTLTIQRTQQEDSAVYLCASSLPVGSLHFGNGTRLTVT.

The rearrangement links TRBV30 to TRBJ1-5; weak D call: TRBD1 (6 bases). Germline V gene data show CDR1 as GTSNPN and CDR2 as SVGIG (reference sequence). V gave up 0 bases and J gave up 4 bases, with 13 bases separating them. This CDR3 comprises 15 residues. The CDR3: CAWSVPDRENQPQHF. The CDR3 bases are TGTGCCTGGAGTGTACCGGACAGAGAAAATCAGCCCCAGCATTTT.

The chain combines TRBV15 with TRBJ2-7; 8 nucleotides agree with TRBD1. CDR3 length: 13 amino acids. The junction had 4 bases not matched to a gene; V was cut back by 0 bases and J by 9 bases. Germline CDR1 is LNHNV and CDR2 is YYDKDF (reference sequence). In DNA, the CDR3 is TGTGCCACCAGCAGAGACCCGGGACAGGTGCAGTACTTC. As protein: CATSRDPGQVQYF.